The entry below describes one T cell receptor (beta chain). The target antigen is unknown. The data were obtained in a study of T cells expressing NK-cell markers. Study summary: The TCR beta repertoires were obtained from sorted CD3+CD56+NKG2C+, CD3+CD56+NKG2C- and CD3+CD56-NKG2C+ T cells. Seven sequenced donors out of eight were HCMV-seropositive, one seronegative.

Findings and caveats of the study: Dominant NKG2C+ clonotype frequencies of about 1.0-8% of CD8+ T cells were measured in over 5 donors.

From the 5' RACE reads, TCRdb lists one entry per CDR3 protein and no DNA. The table counts some 300,000 distinct CDR3 sequences; 0.39% lies in the top ten. The CDR3 sequence is 15 residues long. The germline V gene has CDR1 SGHTA and CDR2 FQGNSA. The receptor was isolated from a man aged 18 to 30 in good health. Sequenced material: blood T cells: a sorted CD56 or NKG2C T cell subset, CD4+ or CD8+ T cells, or bulk PBMC T cells (not recorded which). The chain recombines TRBV7-2 with TRBJ2-1; TCRdb names TRBD2, which stays unverified in the absence of DNA. The CDR3 spells CASSLGRTLAGEQFF. Based on the CDR3 plus reference TRBV7-2 and TRBJ2-1, the full variable domain is GAGVSQSPSNKVTEKGKDVELRCDPISGHTALYWYRQSLGQGLEFLIYFQGNSAPDKSGLPSDRFSAERTGGSVSTLTIQRTQQEDSAVYLCASSLGRTLAGEQFFGPGTRLTVL.